This T cell receptor (beta chain) was documented in a study of T cell responses to AZD1222 COVID-19 vaccine. Study-wide results and limits: Spike-spanning, vaccine-associated CD4 TCRs were dominant at 160-218 and 743-854. Repertoires were sampled only after the peak T cell response. Donors skewed white British and female; clonal diversity was possibly underestimated. Reports indicate that nearly half of spike-specific TCRs are directed at unmutated variant regions.

The protocol was immunoSEQ multiplex PCR, while the TCRdb copy is restricted to in-frame clones and leaves out a portion. The profile shows about 180,000 clones, roughly 91% of them singletons. Germline CDR1 reads LNHDA; CDR2 reads SQIVND (reference sequence). The V and J ends lost 1 base and 4 bases respectively, with 7 bases between them. This CDR3 comprises 13 residues. As to this clone: What it recognizes is unknown.

The receptor comes from an adult who received the MenACWY meningococcal vaccine as a control. Specimen: peripheral blood, collected 28 days after the second dose of the MenACWY control vaccine. The chain has TRBV19 and TRBJ1-2; a possible D gene is TRBD1 (6 bases). The CDR3 sequence is CASSIGGGYGYTF. The CDR3 nucleotides read TGTGCCAGTAGTATAGGAGGGGGCTATGGCTACACCTTC.